This TCR beta chain was retrieved from a study of early T cells in non-severe SARS-CoV-2 infection (dated by TCRdb to the early 2020s). General notes on the study: Bulk RNA from unsorted whole blood was used for TCR sequencing, so alpha and beta chains could not be paired. On the study overall, not on this receptor specifically: Matching against VDJdb was skewed toward anti-spike CD8 responses, likely underestimated virus-specific expansions, and missed private and CD4 specificities.

A case-control design nested within a healthcare worker cohort in London, UK, was used, with weekly nasopharyngeal swab PCR tests and blood sampling performed. Healthcare workers were enrolled in the week of the UK lockdown, from 23 to 31 March 2020, and were followed every week for up to roughly 16 weeks. The sample holds many counts of this clonotype. What this receptor recognizes is not known. No base quality values were provided; no much bigger clone lies one nucleotide off. The protocol used for the library was 5' RACE. The sequencer was a NextSeq 500. The TCR library protocol attached unique molecular identifiers to individual cDNA molecules to correct for sequencing error and PCR bias. Both TCR alpha and beta chains were sequenced, and tight co-correlation was observed between alpha and beta sequence abundances in each sample. The original pipeline was this. Decombinator V4 was used to annotate the V gene, J gene and CDR3 of the TCR sequences. TCRs were defined as expanded if a significant change between any two time points was detected under a Poisson model with p below 0.0001. TCR abundances were normalised to the total number of TCRs sequenced per sample and were expressed as counts per million. VDJdb, accessed on 1 November 2021, was searched for TCRs annotated for CMV, EBV and SARS-CoV-2, and TCRs annotated for more than one antigen were excluded. TCRdb reprocessing: public reads trimmed at Q25 with fastp, clones called with MiXCR, in-frame beta chains kept. Every CDR3 protein is listed once, alongside the most common genes and DNA of its rows. V and J calls and clone size were set by TCRdb, not the authors. In all, the sample holds tens of thousands of distinct CDR3 sequences, and 5.9% of those were seen once. The ten largest make up 4.5% to 6% of the sample.

The source is an adult who was a healthcare worker with PCR-confirmed SARS-CoV-2 infection or an uninfected control (not recorded which). Sequenced material: whole blood.

CDR3 protein: CASSQVPPQFTHNEQFF. At the DNA level, the sequence is TGCGCCAGCAGCCAAGTCCCCCCCCAGTTTACCCACAATGAGCAGTTCTTC. The chain uses TRBV4-1 and TRBJ2-1, with no confidently assigned D gene. In the germline V gene, CDR1 corresponds to MGHRA and CDR2 to YSYEKL. V is clipped by 1 base and J by 5 bases, and the sequence between their germline boundaries is 18 bases long. The cysteine opens and the phenylalanine closes a CDR3 of 17 amino acids. Of the read, only the CDR3 DNA is kept; its 51 bases are in frame from base 1.